These T cell receptor beta chains were read from a single sample in a study of T cell repertoires in aging, cancer and after chemotherapy. TCRdb passed the multiplex PCR reads through MiXCR, listing each CDR3 protein once. The table includes some 10,000 distinct CDR3 sequences, 25% to 30% detected once. The sequenced material came from blood. The origin of the receptors is a human donor in good health. CDR3s include the opening cysteine and the closing phenylalanine or tryptophan. The D gene is left open where the match is weak. Clone size is not always given. Where it is, it says once, few, many or a class for expanded clones.

.,TRBV6-6,TRBJ1-5,few,TGTGCCAGCAGTTTAAGGGCCCCCGGGGATCAGCCCCAGCATTTT,CASSLRAPGDQPQHF
.,TRBV30,TRBJ2-3,.,TGTGCCTGGAGTGTACTGGGACTCACTAGCACAGATACGCAGTATTTT,CAWSVLGLTSTDTQYF
.,TRBV4-3,TRBJ1-5,.,TGCGCCAGCAGCCCGGGACACAGCAATCAGCCCCAGCATTTT,CASSPGHSNQPQHF
.,TRBV12-3/TRBV12-4,TRBJ2-7,medium-sized,TGTGCCAGCAGGACACGGCGGGGATACGAGCAGTACTTC,CASRTRRGYEQYF
TRBD1,TRBV11-2,TRBJ1-3,.,TGTGCCAGCAGCCCAACGACAGGGGCAGGAAACACCATATATTTT,CASSPTTGAGNTIYF
TRBD1,TRBV28,TRBJ2-5,.,TGTGCCAGCAAGGGGACAGTTTCCCAAGAGACCCAGTACTTC,CASKGTVSQETQYF
.,TRBV7-9,TRBJ2-7,.,TGTGCCAGCAGCTTATGCCCAGGACAGCAGTACTTC,CASSLCPGQQYF
TRBD2,TRBV20-1,TRBJ2-3,.,TGCAGTGCTAGGAGATGGGGGGAGGGGACAGATACGCAGTATTTT,CSARRWGEGTDTQYF
TRBD2,TRBV28,TRBJ2-7,.,TGTGCCAGCAGCCCAGTTCCGGGAGGACTAGCGGGAGGGGGGTCCTACGAGCAGTACTTC,CASSPVPGGLAGGGSYEQYF
.,TRBV18,TRBJ2-7,.,TGTGCCAGCTCACCAGGGGGCTACGAGCAGTACTTC,CASSPGGYEQYF
TRBD1,TRBV7-2,TRBJ2-3,.,TGTGCCAGCAGCTTAAGGTCCAGGGGGCAATCATACAGCACAGATACGCAGTATTTT,CASSLRSRGQSYSTDTQYF
TRBD1,TRBV4-3,TRBJ2-1,.,TGCGCCAGCAGCCAAGAAGGGACAGGGGGCGTTGAGCAGTTCTTC,CASSQEGTGGVEQFF
.,TRBV7-9,TRBJ1-2,few,TGTGCCAGCAGCTTTGGATGGGCTGGGGGCTACACCTTC,CASSFGWAGGYTF
.,TRBV6-5,TRBJ1-5,few,TGTGCCAGCAGCGGGGCTAACAATCAGCCCCAGCATTTT,CASSGANNQPQHF
.,TRBV28,TRBJ2-7,few,TGTGCCAGCAGTCTCGACTCCTACGAGCAGTACTTC,CASSLDSYEQYF
TRBD1,TRBV18,TRBJ2-1,.,TGTGCCAGCTCACCTTTAGGACAGGGTGTTTCAAATGAGCAGTTCTTC,CASSPLGQGVSNEQFF
.,TRBV4-2,TRBJ2-7,few,TGTGCCAGCAGCCAAGGACTAAACGGGATCCGATACTTC,CASSQGLNGIRYF
.,TRBV28,TRBJ1-5,few,TGTGCCAGCAACCCGATCCGAAGTAGCAATCAGCCCCAGCATTTT,CASNPIRSSNQPQHF
TRBD1,TRBV28,TRBJ2-7,few,TGTGCCAGCAGCACCACCAGGGGGCGCGCCTACGAGCAGTACTTC,CASSTTRGRAYEQYF
TRBD2,TRBV10-2,TRBJ2-5,.,TGCGCCAGCAGTGAAGCCCTAGCGGGAGTTCAAGAGACCCAGTACTTC,CASSEALAGVQETQYF
.,TRBV5-1,TRBJ2-7,few,TGCGCCAGTGGAGAAGGCCCAGGGGACGAGCAGTACTTC,CASGEGPGDEQYF
.,TRBV7-9,TRBJ1-2,few,TGTGCCAGCACCTGGGGCGACGGGAGTAACTATGGCTACACCTTC,CASTWGDGSNYGYTF
TRBD2,TRBV7-2,TRBJ2-7,.,TGTGCCAGCACCGGGGGAGGGAACGAGCAGTACTTC,CASTGGGNEQYF
.,TRBV20-1,TRBJ2-1,few,TGCAGTGCTAGGTCCATCCGGGACCTACCCAACAATGAGCAGTTCTTC,CSARSIRDLPNNEQFF
TRBD1,TRBV20-1,TRBJ2-1,.,TGCAGTGACGCCTTTAATCAGGGGGCTAACAATGAGCAGTTCTTC,CSDAFNQGANNEQFF
TRBD2,TRBV20-1,TRBJ2-1,few,TGCAGTGCTAGACTAGCGGGATCCAATGAGCAGTTCTTC,CSARLAGSNEQFF
TRBD1,TRBV28,TRBJ1-1,.,TGTGCCAGCAGTCCCTCCCCGGGACAGGGGGCTTCCTCCTTT,CASSPSPGQGASSF
.,TRBV29-1,TRBJ2-1,medium-sized,TGCAGCGTTGAACCCTACGACAGTTACAATGAGCAGTTCTTC,CSVEPYDSYNEQFF
TRBD1,TRBV7-2,TRBJ2-5,.,TGTGCCAGCAGCCGAAGACAGGGGGAGACCCAGTACTTC,CASSRRQGETQYF
.,TRBV11-2,TRBJ2-1,once,TGTGCCAGCAGCTTTGGACAGATGACCTACAATGAGCAGTTCTTC,CASSFGQMTYNEQFF
.,TRBV6-4,TRBJ2-3,.,TGTGCCAGCAGTGACCAGGGCACAGATACGCAGTATTTT,CASSDQGTDTQYF
.,TRBV19,TRBJ2-7,medium-sized,TGTGCCCCCCCGTGGTGGAACGAGCAGTACTTC,CAPPWWNEQYF
.,TRBV6-5,TRBJ2-1,few,TGTGCCAGCAGTTACTCGAGGGGGACCGTGGGGGCCAGAATCGGGAATGAGCAGTTCTTC,CASSYSRGTVGARIGNEQFF
.,TRBV4-1,TRBJ2-7,few,TGCGCCAGCAGCCAAGTAGCGTCCGAGACCTACGAGCAGTACTTC,CASSQVASETYEQYF
.,TRBV20-1,TRBJ1-2,few,TGCAGTGCTAGAAACATGGGGAACTATGGCTACACCTTC,CSARNMGNYGYTF
TRBD1,TRBV9,TRBJ2-7,few,TGTGCCAGCTCGGGACAGGGTAACGAGCAGTACTTC,CASSGQGNEQYF
TRBD1,TRBV19,TRBJ2-1,few,TGTGCCAGTAGTTTCGCAGGGGGATCCTACAATGAGCAGTTCTTC,CASSFAGGSYNEQFF
.,TRBV28,TRBJ1-1,few,TGTGCCAGCAGTCTGCACCTTAGTAGCACTGAAGCTTTCTTT,CASSLHLSSTEAFF
.,TRBV6-5,TRBJ1-6,.,TGTGCCAGCAGCCACGCAGGGCGCTCCTATAATTCACCCCTCCACTTT,CASSHAGRSYNSPLHF
.,TRBV10-1,TRBJ2-5,.,TGCGCCAGCAGCACCATCCCGGAGACCCAGTACTTC,CASSTIPETQYF
.,TRBV29-1,TRBJ2-1,medium-sized,TGCAGCGTTGGGCCGAGGGGCAATGAGCAGTTCTTC,CSVGPRGNEQFF
TRBD2,TRBV24-1,TRBJ2-3,.,TGTGCCACCAGTGACCGAGGACTAGCGGGGGGGACAGATACGCAGTATTTT,CATSDRGLAGGTDTQYF
TRBD1,TRBV6-5,TRBJ2-3,.,TGTGCCAGCAGCCGGGACAGGGGGCAAGATACGCAGTATTTT,CASSRDRGQDTQYF
.,TRBV15,TRBJ2-1,few,TGTGCCACCAGCCCTGGAGGCAATGAGCAGTTCTTC,CATSPGGNEQFF
TRBD1,TRBV5-4,TRBJ2-2,.,TGTGCCAGCAGCTGGAGGACAGGGGTCGGGGAGCTGTTTTTT,CASSWRTGVGELFF
.,TRBV7-2,TRBJ1-2,.,TGTGCCAGCAGCTTACCGACCCCCGGGGTTGACTATGGCTACACCTTC,CASSLPTPGVDYGYTF